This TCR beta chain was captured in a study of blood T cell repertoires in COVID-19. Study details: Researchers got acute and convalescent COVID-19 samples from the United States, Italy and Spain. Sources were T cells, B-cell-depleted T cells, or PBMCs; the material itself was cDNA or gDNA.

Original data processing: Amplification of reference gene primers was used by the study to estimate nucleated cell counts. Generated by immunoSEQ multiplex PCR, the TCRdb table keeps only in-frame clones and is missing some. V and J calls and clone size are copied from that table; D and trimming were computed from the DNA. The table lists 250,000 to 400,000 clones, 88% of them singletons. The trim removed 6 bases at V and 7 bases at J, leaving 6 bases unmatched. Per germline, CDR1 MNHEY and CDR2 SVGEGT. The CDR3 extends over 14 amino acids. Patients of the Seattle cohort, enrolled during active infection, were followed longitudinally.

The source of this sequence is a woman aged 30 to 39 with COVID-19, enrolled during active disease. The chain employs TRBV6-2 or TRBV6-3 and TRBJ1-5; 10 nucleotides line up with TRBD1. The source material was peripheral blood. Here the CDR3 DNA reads TGTGCCAGCAGCCCGACAGGGGGCTGGCAGCCCCAGCATTTT. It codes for CASSPTGGWQPQHF.